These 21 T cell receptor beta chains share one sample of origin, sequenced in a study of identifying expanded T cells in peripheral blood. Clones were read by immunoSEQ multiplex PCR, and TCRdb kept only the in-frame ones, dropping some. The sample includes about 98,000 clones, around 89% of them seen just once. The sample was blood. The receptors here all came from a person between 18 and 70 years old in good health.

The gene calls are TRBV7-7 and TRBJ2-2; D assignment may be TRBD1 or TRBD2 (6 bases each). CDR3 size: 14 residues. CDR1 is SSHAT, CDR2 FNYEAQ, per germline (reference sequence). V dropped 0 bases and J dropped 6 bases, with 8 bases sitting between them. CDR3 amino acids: CASSLAGGPGELFF. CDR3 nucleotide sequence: TGTGCCAGCAGCTTAGCAGGGGGGCCCGGGGAGCTGTTTTTT.

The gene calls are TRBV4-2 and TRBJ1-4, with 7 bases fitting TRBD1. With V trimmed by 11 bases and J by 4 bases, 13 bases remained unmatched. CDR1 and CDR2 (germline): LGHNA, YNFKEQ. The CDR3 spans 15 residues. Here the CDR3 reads CAAAGAGQSNEKLFF. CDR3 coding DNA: TGTGCCGCAGCGGGGGCGGGACAGAGTAATGAAAAACTGTTTTTT.

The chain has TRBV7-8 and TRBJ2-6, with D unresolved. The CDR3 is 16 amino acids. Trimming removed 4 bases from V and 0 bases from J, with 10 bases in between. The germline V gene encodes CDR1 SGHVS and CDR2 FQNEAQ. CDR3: CASSSRVPSGANVLTF. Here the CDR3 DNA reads TGTGCCAGCAGCTCCAGAGTACCCTCTGGGGCCAACGTCCTGACTTTC. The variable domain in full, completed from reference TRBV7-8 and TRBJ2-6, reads GAGVSQSPRYKVAKRGQDVALRCDPISGHVSLFWYQQALGQGPEFLTYFQNEAQLDKSGLPSDRFFAERPEGSVSTLKIQRTQQEDSAVYLCASSSRVPSGANVLTFGAGSRLTVL.

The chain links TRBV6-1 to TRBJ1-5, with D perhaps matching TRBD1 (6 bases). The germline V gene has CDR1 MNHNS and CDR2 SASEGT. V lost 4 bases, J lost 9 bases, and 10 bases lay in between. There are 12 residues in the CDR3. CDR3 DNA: TGTGCCAGCAGTGCACAGGGTCCGCCCCAGCATTTT. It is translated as CASSAQGPPQHF.

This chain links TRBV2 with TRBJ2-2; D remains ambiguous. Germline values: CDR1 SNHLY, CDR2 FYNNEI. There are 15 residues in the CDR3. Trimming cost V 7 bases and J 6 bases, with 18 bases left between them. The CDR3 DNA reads TGTGCCAGCACCCCCCGCGCAGGTTCTGCCGGGGAGCTGTTTTTT. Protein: CASTPRAGSAGELFF.

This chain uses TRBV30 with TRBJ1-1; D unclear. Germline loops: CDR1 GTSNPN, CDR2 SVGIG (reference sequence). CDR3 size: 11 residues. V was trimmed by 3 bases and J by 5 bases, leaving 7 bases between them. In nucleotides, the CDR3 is TGTGCCTGGAGCCTCCATACTGAAGCTTTCTTT. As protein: CAWSLHTEAFF.

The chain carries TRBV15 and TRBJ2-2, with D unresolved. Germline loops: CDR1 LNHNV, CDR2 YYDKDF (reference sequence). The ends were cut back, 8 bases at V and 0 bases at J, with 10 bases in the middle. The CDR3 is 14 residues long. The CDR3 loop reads CATSPRANTGELFF. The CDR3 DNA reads TGTGCCACCTCCCCTAGGGCGAACACCGGGGAGCTGTTTTTT.

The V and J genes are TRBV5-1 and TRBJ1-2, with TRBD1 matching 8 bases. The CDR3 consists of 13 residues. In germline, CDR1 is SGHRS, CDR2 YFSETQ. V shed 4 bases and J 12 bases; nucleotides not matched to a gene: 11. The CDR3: CASSAGQGKSNTF. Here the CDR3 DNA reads TGCGCCAGCAGCGCCGGACAGGGAAAATCAAACACCTTC.

CDR3 in amino acids: CASSTGLETQYF. The CDR3 DNA sequence: TGTGCCAGCAGCACAGGGCTGGAGACCCAGTACTTC. The rearrangement uses TRBV7-6 and TRBJ2-5; perhaps TRBD1 as D (6 bases). V was trimmed by 5 bases and J by 5 bases, leaving 9 bases between them. This CDR3 comprises 12 residues. CDR1 and CDR2 (germline): SGHVS, FNYEAQ.

The CDR3 sequence is CASSQQGAGTEAFF. In DNA, the CDR3 is TGTGCCAGCAGCCAACAGGGGGCCGGGACTGAAGCTTTCTTT. The V call is TRBV11-2, the J call TRBJ1-1, with TRBD1 identical over 9 bases. V shed 5 bases and J 5 bases; nucleotides not matched to a gene: 6. The CDR3 consists of 14 residues. CDR1 and CDR2 from the germline V gene are SGHAT and FQNNGV.

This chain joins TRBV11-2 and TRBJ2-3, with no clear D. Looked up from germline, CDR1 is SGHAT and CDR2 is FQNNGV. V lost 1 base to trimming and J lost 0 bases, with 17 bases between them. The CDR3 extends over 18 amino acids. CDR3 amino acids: CASSLGTNSGSSTDTQYF. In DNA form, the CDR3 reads TGTGCCAGCAGCTTAGGCACCAACTCCGGCTCCAGCACAGATACGCAGTATTTT.

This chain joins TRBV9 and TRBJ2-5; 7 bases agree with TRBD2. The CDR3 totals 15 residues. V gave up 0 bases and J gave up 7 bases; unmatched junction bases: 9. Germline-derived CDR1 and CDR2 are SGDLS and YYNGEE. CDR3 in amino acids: CASSVAGGSPGTQYF. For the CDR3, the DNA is TGTGCCAGCAGCGTAGCGGGCGGGAGCCCTGGGACCCAGTACTTC.

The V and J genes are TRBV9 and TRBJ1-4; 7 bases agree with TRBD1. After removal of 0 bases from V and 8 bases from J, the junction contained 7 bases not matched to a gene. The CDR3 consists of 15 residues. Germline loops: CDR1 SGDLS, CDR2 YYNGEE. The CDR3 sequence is CASSVDEGTAEKLFF. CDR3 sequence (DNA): TGTGCCAGCAGCGTAGATGAGGGGACAGCCGAAAAACTGTTTTTT.

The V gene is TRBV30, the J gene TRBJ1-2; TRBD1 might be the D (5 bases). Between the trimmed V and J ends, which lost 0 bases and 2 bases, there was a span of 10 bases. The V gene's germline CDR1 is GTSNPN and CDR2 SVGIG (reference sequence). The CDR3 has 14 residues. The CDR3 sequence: CAWSVGVANYGYTF. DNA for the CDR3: TGTGCCTGGAGTGTAGGGGTCGCCAACTATGGCTACACCTTC. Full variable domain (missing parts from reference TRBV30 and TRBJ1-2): SQTIHQWPATLVQPVGSPLSLECTVEGTSNPNLYWYRQAAGRGLQLLFYSVGIGQISSEVPQNLSASRPQDRQFILSSKKLLLSDSGFYLCAWSVGVANYGYTFGSGTRLTVV.

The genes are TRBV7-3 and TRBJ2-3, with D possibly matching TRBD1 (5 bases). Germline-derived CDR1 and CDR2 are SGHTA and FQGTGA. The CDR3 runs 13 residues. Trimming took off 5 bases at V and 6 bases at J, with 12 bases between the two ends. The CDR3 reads CASSVKGVDTQYF. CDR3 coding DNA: TGTGCCAGCAGCGTAAAAGGGGTGGATACGCAGTATTTT.

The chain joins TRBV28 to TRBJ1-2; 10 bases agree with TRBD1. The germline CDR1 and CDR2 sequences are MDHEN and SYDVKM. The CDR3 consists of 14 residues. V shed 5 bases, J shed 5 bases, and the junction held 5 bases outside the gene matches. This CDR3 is CASSIGTGEYGYTF. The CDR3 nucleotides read TGTGCCAGCAGTATTGGGACAGGGGAGTATGGCTACACCTTC.

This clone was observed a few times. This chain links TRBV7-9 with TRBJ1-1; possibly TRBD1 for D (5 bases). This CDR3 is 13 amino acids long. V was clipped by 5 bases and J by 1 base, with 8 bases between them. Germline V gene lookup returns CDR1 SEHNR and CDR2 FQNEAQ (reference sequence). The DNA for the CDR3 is TGTGCCAGCAGCAGGCAGGGGAACACTGAAGCTTTCTTT. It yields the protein CASSRQGNTEAFF.

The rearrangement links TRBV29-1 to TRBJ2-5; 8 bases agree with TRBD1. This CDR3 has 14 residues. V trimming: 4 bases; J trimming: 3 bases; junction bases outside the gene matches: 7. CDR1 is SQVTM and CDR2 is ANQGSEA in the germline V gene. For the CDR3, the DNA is TGCAGCGTTGGGGTAGCAGGGGGCAAAGAGACCCAGTACTTC. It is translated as CSVGVAGGKETQYF.

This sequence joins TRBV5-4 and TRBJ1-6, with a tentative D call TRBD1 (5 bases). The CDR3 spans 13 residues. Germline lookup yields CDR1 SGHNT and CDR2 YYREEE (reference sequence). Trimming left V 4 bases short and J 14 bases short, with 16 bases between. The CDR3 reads CASSEERGVALHF. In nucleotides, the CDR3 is TGTGCCAGCAGCGAGGAGAGGGGCGTCGCCCTCCACTTT.

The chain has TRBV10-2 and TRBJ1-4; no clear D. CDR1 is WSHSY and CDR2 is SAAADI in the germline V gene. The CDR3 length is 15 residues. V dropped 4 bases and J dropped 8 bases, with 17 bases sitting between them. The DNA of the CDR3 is TGCGCCAGCAGTGTCGAAGGCAGTTTGAGGGAAAAACTGTTTTTT. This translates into CASSVEGSLREKLFF.

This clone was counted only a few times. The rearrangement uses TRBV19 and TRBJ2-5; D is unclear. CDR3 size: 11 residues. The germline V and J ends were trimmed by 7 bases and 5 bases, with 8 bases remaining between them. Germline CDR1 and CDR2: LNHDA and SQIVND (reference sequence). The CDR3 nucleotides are TGTGCCAGTATAAGGTCGGAGACCCAGTACTTC. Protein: CASIRSETQYF.